These T cell receptor beta chains were read from a single sample in a study of read filtering for tumor transcriptome and immune sequencing. TCRdb itself ran the reads through MiXCR, one entry per CDR3 protein. The data hold tens of thousands of distinct CDR3 sequences, with around 21% observed a single time. Material for sequencing was a population of CD138-negative cells sorted from bone marrow. Receptors were obtained from a donor aged 40 or older with multiple myeloma. Each CDR3 is given with its conserved first and last residue. The order of the fields is D gene, J gene, clone size, V gene, CDR3 protein, CDR3 DNA. The D gene is left open where the match is weak. Clone size is stated in some rows and not others, as once, few, many or a class when expanded.

TRBD1 TRBJ2-3 many TRBV20-1 CSARDRAWSDTQYF TGCAGTGCACGGGACAGGGCCTGGTCAGATACGCAGTATTTT
TRBD1 TRBJ1-5 few TRBV23-1 CASSQATGTRGFGNQPQHF TGCGCCAGCAGTCAAGCTACCGGGACCAGGGGGTTTGGAAATCAGCCCCAGCATTTT
. TRBJ2-2 many TRBV7-9 CASRGLTSLTGELFF TGTGCCAGCCGCGGACTCACCTCACTCACCGGGGAGCTGTTTTTT
. TRBJ2-2 many TRBV30 CAWSVQGLDTGELFF TGTGCCTGGAGTGTCCAAGGGCTAGACACCGGGGAGCTGTTTTTT
. TRBJ1-5 few TRBV7-2 CASSSTGPVNQLQHF TGTGCCAGCAGCTCGACAGGACCAGTCAATCAGCTCCAGCATTTT
TRBD1 TRBJ1-5 few TRBV7-2 CASSRGQSNQPQHF TGTGCCAGCAGCCGGGGACAGTCAAATCAGCCCCAGCATTTT
. TRBJ2-3 many TRBV28 CASRMDYSTDTQYF TGTGCCTCCCGTATGGACTATTCTACAGATACGCAGTATTTT
. TRBJ1-1 many TRBV12-3/TRBV12-4 CASSQRGNTEAFF TGTGCCAGCTCACAAAGGGGGAACACTGAAGCTTTCTTT
TRBD1 TRBJ2-6 many TRBV29-1 CSVESPGGPGANVLTF TGCAGCGTTGAAAGCCCAGGGGGCCCTGGGGCCAACGTCCTGACTTTC
TRBD1 TRBJ2-1 many TRBV12-5 CASGFPPTGLDEQFF TGTGCTAGTGGTTTCCCACCGACAGGGTTGGATGAGCAGTTCTTC
TRBD2 TRBJ2-1 once TRBV7-7 CASRPASGSRNEQFF TGTGCCAGCAGGCCAGCTAGCGGGAGTAGAAATGAGCAGTTCTTC
TRBD1 TRBJ2-3 many TRBV4-3 CASSQDTGADTQYF TGCGCCAGCAGCCAAGATACAGGGGCGGATACGCAGTATTTT
TRBD2 TRBJ2-7 . TRBV28 CASRTSGSNHEQYF TGTGCCAGCAGAACTAGCGGGAGCAACCACGAGCAGTACTTC
. TRBJ1-4 many TRBV12-3/TRBV12-4 CASSPGGGGEKLFF TGTGCCAGCAGTCCGGGGGGCGGGGGCGAAAAACTGTTTTTT
. TRBJ1-2 . TRBV2 CATKGDYGYTF TGTGCCACCAAGGGGGATTATGGCTACACCTTC
TRBD1 TRBJ2-1 many TRBV11-3 CASSPRDSSYNEQFF TGTGCCAGCAGCCCCCGGGACAGCTCCTACAATGAGCAGTTCTTC
TRBD1 TRBJ2-3 few TRBV20-1 CSAGRTGSTDTQYF TGCAGTGCTGGACGGACAGGTAGCACAGATACGCAGTATTTT
. TRBJ2-3 many TRBV6-5 CASRPFFRDTKQSTDTQYF TGTGCCAGCAGACCCTTCTTCCGGGACACCAAACAAAGCACAGATACGCAGTATTTT
. TRBJ1-2 few TRBV28 CASSQRGGALSGYTF TGTGCCAGCAGCCAGAGGGGGGGAGCCCTCTCTGGCTACACCTTC
. TRBJ2-4 many TRBV3-1 CASSQDTPRDKNIQYF TGTGCCAGCAGCCAAGATACACCCCGAGACAAAAACATTCAGTACTTC
. TRBJ2-4 few TRBV7-2 CASSLEGWAPKNIQYF TGTGCCAGCAGCTTAGAGGGGTGGGCTCCCAAAAACATTCAGTACTTC
TRBD1 TRBJ2-6 many TRBV12-3/TRBV12-4 CASSPGTGGGSGANVLTF TGTGCCAGCAGTCCCGGGACAGGGGGAGGCTCTGGGGCCAACGTCCTGACTTTC
TRBD1 TRBJ2-2 many TRBV29-1 CSPGQGARTGELFF TGCAGCCCTGGACAGGGGGCAAGAACCGGGGAGCTGTTTTTT
TRBD1 TRBJ1-1 . TRBV5-1 CASSGTGGRTEAFF TGCGCCAGCAGCGGGACAGGGGGCCGAACTGAAGCTTTCTTT
. TRBJ2-1 many TRBV28 CASSSNNEQFF TGTGCCAGCAGTTCTAACAATGAGCAGTTCTTC
. TRBJ2-1 few TRBV19 CASRPVGPVGSNEQFF TGTGCCAGTAGGCCGGTAGGACCAGTCGGCTCCAATGAGCAGTTCTTC
TRBD2 TRBJ2-2 few TRBV29-1 CSAWTSGGTGELFF TGCAGCGCTTGGACTAGCGGTGGCACCGGGGAGCTGTTTTTT
TRBD1 TRBJ1-5 many TRBV7-9 CASIFPGGGYQPQHF TGTGCCAGCATCTTTCCCGGAGGGGGCTATCAGCCCCAGCATTTT
. TRBJ1-1 many TRBV20-1 CSAQGRINTEAFF TGCAGTGCTCAGGGACGGATAAACACTGAAGCTTTCTTT
TRBD2 TRBJ2-1 medium-sized TRBV6-2/TRBV6-3 CASSYPTSGRASEQFF TGTGCCAGCAGTTACCCCACTAGCGGGAGGGCCAGTGAGCAGTTCTTC
TRBD1 TRBJ2-7 many TRBV5-1 CASSLYPGTGNEQYF TGCGCCAGCAGCTTGTACCCCGGGACAGGGAACGAGCAGTACTTC
. TRBJ1-2 many TRBV7-2 CASSRNTGENYGYTF TGTGCCAGCAGCCGTAATACAGGAGAGAACTATGGCTACACCTTC
. TRBJ2-7 many TRBV27 CASSLGYGYEQYF TGTGCCAGCAGTTTGGGGTACGGCTACGAGCAGTACTTC
TRBD1 TRBJ2-7 many TRBV28 CASSSTGTGAYEQYF TGTGCCAGCAGTTCAACCGGGACAGGAGCCTACGAGCAGTACTTC
. TRBJ2-7 many TRBV6-2/TRBV6-3 CASRRPRETVPYEQYF TGTGCCAGCCGCCGCCCTCGAGAGACAGTTCCCTACGAGCAGTACTTC
TRBD2 TRBJ2-1 . TRBV28 CASRGTSGSGRNEQFF TGTGCCAGCAGGGGGACTAGCGGGAGTGGGAGGAATGAGCAGTTCTTC
. TRBJ2-2 . TRBV2 CASICERTGELFF TGTGCCAGCATCTGTGAGCGGACCGGGGAGCTGTTTTTT
TRBD2 TRBJ2-3 many TRBV7-9 CASSFSGGSNTDTQYF TGTGCCAGCAGCTTTTCCGGGGGGAGCAACACAGATACGCAGTATTTT
TRBD2 TRBJ2-1 many TRBV3-1 CASSLYIAGDGNEQFF TGTGCCAGCAGCCTGTATATAGCGGGAGATGGGAATGAGCAGTTCTTC
. TRBJ2-2 many TRBV6-6 CASSRAETGELFF TGTGCCAGCAGTAGAGCGGAGACCGGGGAGCTGTTTTTT
. TRBJ2-7 . TRBV20-1 CSVMDAYEQYF TGCAGTGTTATGGACGCCTACGAGCAGTACTTC